A single sample gave rise to the 17 T cell receptor beta chains below, sequenced in a study of naive and memory T cell subsets. The study's findings and limits: Especially in CD8 cells, naive repertoires contained a few larger clonotypes, possibly CD45RA-re-expressing memory cells.

Two oligonucleotides, mixed equimolar, formed the beta constant-region primer covering TRBC1 and TRBC2. The ligated cDNA underwent four PCR rounds using SP2 and nested alpha and beta constant-region primers. TCRdb passed the UMI-ligation and nested PCR reads through MiXCR, listing each CDR3 protein once. This repertoire shows about 100,000 distinct CDR3 sequences, around 15% found once; its top ten account for about 3%. No cognate antigen is known for these TCRs. Input material: naive CD8+ T cells from blood. The receptors here all came from a human donor in good health.

This clonotype has a handful of counts. This chain links TRBV12-3 or TRBV12-4 with TRBJ1-1; TRBD1 might be the D (6 bases). The CDR3 runs to 12 residues. V dropped 6 bases and J dropped 6 bases, with 11 bases sitting between them. The CDR3 coding sequence is TGTGCCAGCAGCCGAGGGGGGGCTGAAGCTTTCTTT. Translating it yields CASSRGGAEAFF.

About this clonotype itself: Without the conserved terminal phenylalanine or tryptophan, this CDR3 likely stems from a read error. It is unclear where the CDR3 begins or ends on the DNA, so no DNA is shown, and the CDR3 is as TCRdb lists it. The rearrangement links TRBV5-6 to TRBJ2-7; no check of the table's D call, TRBD1, against the DNA was made. The CDR3 numbers 8 amino acids, ends counted. Germline V gives CDR1 SGHDT, CDR2 YYEEEE. Here the CDR3 reads CASVGAVA.

This chain links TRBV13 with TRBJ1-5; D unresolved. V shed 4 bases and J shed 2 bases, with 6 bases lying between them. The CDR3 extends over 13 amino acids. Per germline, CDR1 PRHDT and CDR2 FYEKMQ (reference sequence). This CDR3 is CASSSQGNQPQHF. The DNA of the CDR3 is TGTGCCAGCAGCTCCCAGGGCAATCAGCCCCAGCATTTT.

This clonotype was seen more than once but under ten times. The J gene is TRBJ2-1, the V gene TRBV5-4; maybe TRBD1 (6 bases). Germline V gives CDR1 SGHNT, CDR2 YYREEE (reference sequence). V was pared by 4 bases and J by 5 bases, with 13 bases between. This CDR3 has 14 residues. The CDR3 region has the DNA TGTGCCAGCAGCCATCTTTCAGGGGACAATGAGCAGTTCTTC. Translation: CASSHLSGDNEQFF.

The chain combines TRBV12-3 or TRBV12-4 with TRBJ2-7, with TRBD1 matching 7 bases. V shed 4 bases and J 3 bases; nucleotides not matched to a gene: 12. The CDR3 has 16 amino acids. This CDR3 is CASSSDREVTHYEQYF. CDR3 in DNA: TGTGCCAGCAGTTCAGACAGGGAAGTTACCCACTACGAGCAGTACTTC.

The sample holds many counts of this clonotype. The rearrangement joins TRBV12-3 or TRBV12-4 to TRBJ2-3; possibly TRBD1 or TRBD2 for D (5 bases each). The germline V and J ends were trimmed by 6 bases and 0 bases, with 13 bases remaining between them. The CDR3 loop spans 15 amino acids. The CDR3 here is CASSPRGPSTDTQYF. In DNA, the CDR3 is TGTGCCAGCAGCCCGAGGGGACCTAGCACAGATACGCAGTATTTT.

In its sample, this clonotype was seen a few times. The chain has TRBV4-1 and TRBJ2-7, with D possibly matching TRBD1 (6 bases). The CDR3 runs to 15 residues. Germline CDR1 MGHRA, CDR2 YSYEKL. With 0 bases removed from V and 3 bases from J, the gap between germline ends came to 12 bases. The CDR3 reads CASSQEGRGYYEQYF. Written as DNA, the CDR3 is TGCGCCAGCAGCCAAGAGGGCAGGGGATACTACGAGCAGTACTTC.

The sample holds a few counts of this clonotype. The chain uses TRBV29-1 and TRBJ2-1; no definite D call. The V end lost 3 bases, the J end lost 8 bases, and 23 bases lay between the germline ends. Germline CDR1 SQVTM, CDR2 ANQGSEA. This CDR3 has 16 amino acids. Here the CDR3 DNA reads TGCAGCGTTGAGCCCCCTTCCCGTTTTGCGCCCGATGAGCAGTTCTTC. Encoded protein: CSVEPPSRFAPDEQFF.

This clonotype was counted between two and nine times. The chain is built from TRBV13 and TRBJ1-1; 7 bases are shared with TRBD1. This CDR3 has 13 amino acids. With V trimmed by 4 bases and J by 10 bases, 9 bases remained unmatched. From germline, CDR1 is PRHDT and CDR2 FYEKMQ (reference sequence). The DNA of the CDR3 is TGTGCCAGCAGCTCAAGACAGGGCGAGGGAGCTTTCTTT. It is translated as CASSSRQGEGAFF. Full variable domain (rest looked up from reference TRBV13 and TRBJ1-1): AAGVIQSPRHLIKEKRETATLKCYPIPRHDTVYWYQQGPGQDPQFLISFYEKMQSDKGSIPDRFSAQQFSDYHSELNMSSLELGDSALYFCASSSRQGEGAFFGQGTRLTVV.

V and J are TRBV7-9 and TRBJ2-6, with D unclear. Per the germline V gene, CDR1 is SEHNR and CDR2 is FQNEAQ (reference sequence). The CDR3 sequence is 13 residues long. Trimming took off 8 bases at V and 4 bases at J, with 9 bases between the two ends. This CDR3 is CASQHGGANVLTF. The CDR3 bases are TGTGCCAGCCAGCACGGGGGGGCCAACGTCCTGACTTTC.

The chain joins TRBV20-1 to TRBJ2-7, with 13 nucleotides matching TRBD2. The V segment lost 3 bases and the J segment 1 base; nucleotides outside the gene matches: 0. Germline CDR1 reads DFQATT; CDR2 reads SNEGSKA (reference sequence). There are 14 residues in the CDR3. CDR3 bases: TGCAGTGCTAGGGGACTAGCGGGATCCTACGAGCAGTACTTC. Its protein product is CSARGLAGSYEQYF.

This clonotype showed up many times. The chain carries TRBV12-3 or TRBV12-4 and TRBJ1-1, with D possibly being TRBD1 (6 bases). V gave up 6 bases and J gave up 5 bases, with 16 bases separating them. CDR3 size: 14 residues. As DNA, the CDR3 is TGTGCCAGCAGCGAGGGCAGGGGCTATACTGAAGCTTTCTTT. Its protein is CASSEGRGYTEAFF.

CDR3: CASSEESGKLSEAYNEQFF. The CDR3 coding sequence is TGTGCCAGCAGTGAGGAAAGCGGGAAGTTGAGTGAGGCTTACAATGAGCAGTTCTTC. The rearrangement joins TRBV2 to TRBJ2-1; TRBD2 matches 7 bases. Trimming removed 3 bases from V and 4 bases from J; junction bases left unmatched: 18. This CDR3 is built from 19 residues. Germline values: CDR1 SNHLY, CDR2 FYNNEI.

This clonotype has ten or more counts. CDR3 protein: CASSDSQENYNEQFF. CDR3 nucleotide sequence: TGTGCCAGCAGTGACAGCCAGGAGAACTACAATGAGCAGTTCTTC. The chain recombines TRBV6-4 with TRBJ2-1; D remains ambiguous. Trimming took 2 bases from V and 3 from J, leaving 11 bases between them. There are 15 residues in the CDR3. Germline-derived CDR1 and CDR2 are MRHNA and SNTAGT.

Ten or more counts support this clonotype. CDR3 nucleotide sequence: TGTGCCAGCAGAAACGCGAACACCGGGGAGCTGTTTTTT. It yields the protein CASRNANTGELFF. V and J are TRBV12-3 or TRBV12-4 and TRBJ2-2; D gene ambiguous. Trimming took 6 bases from V and 0 from J, leaving 5 bases between them. CDR3 length equals 13 residues.

This clonotype appeared many times. The V call is TRBV7-6, the J call TRBJ2-7; no clear D. CDR1 and CDR2 from the germline V gene are SGHVS and FNYEAQ. V dropped 5 bases and J dropped 6 bases, with 14 bases sitting between them. The length of the CDR3 is 13 residues. The CDR3 sequence: CASSPAVQREQYF. In DNA form, the CDR3 reads TGTGCCAGCAGCCCGGCGGTCCAACGCGAGCAGTACTTC. The whole variable domain, filled in from reference TRBV7-6 and TRBJ2-7, reads GAGVSQSPRYKVTKRGQDVALRCDPISGHVSLYWYRQALGQGPEFLTYFNYEAQQDKSGLPNDRFSAERPEGSISTLTIQRTEQRDSAMYRCASSPAVQREQYFGPGTRLTVT.

Of note for this clonotype: With a much larger clone just one base away, this may be a read error. The chain recombines TRBV5-1 with TRBJ1-2; 10 bases fit TRBD1. The CDR3 totals 14 residues. Looked up from germline, CDR1 is SGHRS and CDR2 is YFSETQ. The DNA of the CDR3 is TGCGCCACCAGCTTAGACAGGGGGCAGAATGGCTACACCTTC. This gives the protein CATSLDRGQNGYTF.